The subject of this entry is one T cell receptor (beta chain). Its target is not known. cDNA serving as the sequencing template came from extracted, reverse transcribed RNA. Clones were read by immunoSEQ multiplex PCR, and TCRdb kept only the in-frame ones, dropping some. The sample lists some 88,000 clones, around 44% seen once, with around 20% in the top ten. These data belong to a study of CD8+ T cells in alopecia areata. Study results and limitations: Mouse data revealed clearer TCR sharing than patient data did, a gap possibly tied to HLA.

The treatment was: oral pan-JAK inhibitor, 5-10 mg twice daily. The CDR3 sequence is 15 residues long. V was pared by 4 bases and J by 5 bases, with 11 bases of the junction left unmatched. Germline V gene data show CDR1 as SGHDT and CDR2 as YYEEEE. This sequence joins TRBV5-6 and TRBJ2-7, with 8 bases matching TRBD1. The sequencing used CD8+ T cells sorted from blood, collected at week 24, from a patient treated with tofacitinib. The TCR was taken from a human donor with alopecia areata. The CDR3 loop is CASSPPGQGANEQYF. The CDR3 nucleotides read TGTGCCAGCAGCCCGCCCGGCCAGGGGGCGAACGAGCAGTACTTC.